This T cell receptor beta chain was identified in a study of T-cell memory formation after mild COVID-19. Study as a whole: Largely, the TCR clusters proved donor specific. Findings and caveats of the study: Contracting CD8+ clones were enriched in EMRA, CD4+ mainly in CM and EM. Whether second-wave clones peaking at day 37 were SARS-CoV-2 specific went unconfirmed.

In its sample, this clonotype was seen a few times. Its antigen is as yet unknown. The CDR3 spans 14 residues. Germline loops: CDR1 LGHNA, CDR2 YSLEER. Trimming stripped 1 base from V and 7 bases from J, with 8 bases between. One entry per CDR3 protein results from TCRdb running MiXCR on the 5' RACE reads. This sample has roughly 110,000 distinct CDR3 sequences, with approximately 15% found just once. The clonotype was recovered from a man younger than 30 who had mild COVID-19 (a few samples of this study predate the infection). Cell type and time point are not known. Sample: PBMCs or a T cell subset sorted from them (not recorded which). The chain links TRBV4-3 to TRBJ1-6; D gene ambiguous. The CDR3 is CASSQGRVNSPLHF. The CDR3 nucleotides are TGCGCCAGCAGCCAAGGCCGGGTCAATTCACCCCTCCACTTT.